This entry features one T cell receptor beta chain sequence. This entry belongs to a study of technical replicates of blood from a few donors. Profiling relied on immunoSEQ multiplex PCR, and the TCRdb table lists in-frame clones only, not all of them. This table has 80,000 to 95,000 clones, just under 95% appearing once. Germline V CDR1 and CDR2: SNHLY, FYNNEI. There are 13 residues in the CDR3. Losses at the gene ends were 7 bases for V and 6 bases for J; bases not matched to a gene: 4. The genes are TRBV2 and TRBJ1-4; TRBD1 aligns across 8 bases. Sequenced input: T cells isolated from PBMCs. This TCR derives from a human donor in good health. The CDR3 protein is CASKTGADEKLFF. As DNA, the CDR3 is TGTGCCAGCAAGACAGGGGCGGATGAAAAACTGTTTTTT.